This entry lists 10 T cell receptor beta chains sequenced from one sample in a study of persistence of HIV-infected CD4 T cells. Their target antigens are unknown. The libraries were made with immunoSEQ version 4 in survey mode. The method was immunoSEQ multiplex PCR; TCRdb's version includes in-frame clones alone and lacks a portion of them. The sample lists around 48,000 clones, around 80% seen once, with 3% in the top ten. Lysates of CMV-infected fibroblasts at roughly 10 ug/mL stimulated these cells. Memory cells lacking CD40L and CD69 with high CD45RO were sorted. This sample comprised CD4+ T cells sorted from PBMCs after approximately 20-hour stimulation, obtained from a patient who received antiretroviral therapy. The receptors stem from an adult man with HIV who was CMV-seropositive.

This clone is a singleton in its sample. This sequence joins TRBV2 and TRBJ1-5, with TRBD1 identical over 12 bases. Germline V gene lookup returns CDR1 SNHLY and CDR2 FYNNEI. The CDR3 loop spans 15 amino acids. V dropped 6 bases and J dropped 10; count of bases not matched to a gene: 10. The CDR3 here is CASSAGTGGSFPQHF. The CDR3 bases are TGTGCCAGCAGCGCCGGGACAGGGGGCTCCTTCCCCCAGCATTTT.

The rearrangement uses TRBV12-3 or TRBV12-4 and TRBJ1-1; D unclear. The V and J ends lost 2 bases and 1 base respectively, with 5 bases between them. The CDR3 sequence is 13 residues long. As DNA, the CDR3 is TGTGCCAGCAGTTTATACGGGAACACTGAAGCTTTCTTT. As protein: CASSLYGNTEAFF.

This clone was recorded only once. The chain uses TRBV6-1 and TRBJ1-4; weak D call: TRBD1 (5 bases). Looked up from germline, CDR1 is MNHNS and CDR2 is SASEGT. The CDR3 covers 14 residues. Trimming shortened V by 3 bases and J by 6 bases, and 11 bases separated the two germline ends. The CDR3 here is CASSDRRQHEKLFF. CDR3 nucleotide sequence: TGTGCCAGCAGTGATAGAAGACAGCATGAAAAACTGTTTTTT.

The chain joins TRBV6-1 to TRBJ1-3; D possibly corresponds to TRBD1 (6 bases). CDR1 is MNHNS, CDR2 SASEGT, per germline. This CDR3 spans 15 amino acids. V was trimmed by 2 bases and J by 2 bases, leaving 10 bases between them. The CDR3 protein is CASSELGAAGNTIYF. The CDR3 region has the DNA TGTGCCAGCAGTGAACTGGGGGCGGCTGGAAACACCATATATTTT.

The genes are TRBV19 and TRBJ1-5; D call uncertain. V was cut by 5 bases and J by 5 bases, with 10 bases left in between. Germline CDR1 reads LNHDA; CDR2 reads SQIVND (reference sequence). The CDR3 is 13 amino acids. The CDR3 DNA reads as TGTGCCAGTAGTCAACGGGAAGATCAGCCCCAGCATTTT. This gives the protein CASSQREDQPQHF.

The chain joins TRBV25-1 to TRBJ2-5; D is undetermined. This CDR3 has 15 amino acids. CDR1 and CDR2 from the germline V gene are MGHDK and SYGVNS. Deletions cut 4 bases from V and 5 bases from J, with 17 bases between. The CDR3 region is CASSAPTFPGETQYF. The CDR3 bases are TGTGCCAGCAGTGCCCCAACATTTCCCGGCGAGACCCAGTACTTC. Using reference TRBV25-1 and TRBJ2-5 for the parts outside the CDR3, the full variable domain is EADIYQTPRYLVIGTGKKITLECSQTMGHDKMYWYQQDPGMELHLIHYSYGVNSTEKGDLSSESTVSRIRTEHFPLTLESARPSHTSQYLCASSAPTFPGETQYFGPGTRLLVL.

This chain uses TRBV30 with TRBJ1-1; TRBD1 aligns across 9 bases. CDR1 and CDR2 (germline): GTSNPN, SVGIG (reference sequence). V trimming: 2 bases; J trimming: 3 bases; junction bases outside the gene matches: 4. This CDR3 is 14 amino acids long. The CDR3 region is CAWSPGTGHTEAFF. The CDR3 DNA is TGTGCCTGGAGTCCTGGGACAGGGCACACTGAAGCTTTCTTT.

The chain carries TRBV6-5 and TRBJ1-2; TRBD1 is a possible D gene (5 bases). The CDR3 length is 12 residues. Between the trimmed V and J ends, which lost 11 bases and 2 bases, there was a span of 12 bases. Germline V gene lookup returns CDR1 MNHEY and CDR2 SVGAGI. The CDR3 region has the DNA TGTGCCGCCGGAGGGGTAAACTATGGCTACACCTTC. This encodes CAAGGVNYGYTF.

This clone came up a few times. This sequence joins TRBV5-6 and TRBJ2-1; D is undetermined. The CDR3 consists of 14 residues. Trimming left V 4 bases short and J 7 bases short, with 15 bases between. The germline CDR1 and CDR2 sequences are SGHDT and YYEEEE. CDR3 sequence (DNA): TGTGCCAGCAGCCTGAACAGCTTACAGAATGAGCAGTTCTTC. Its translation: CASSLNSLQNEQFF.

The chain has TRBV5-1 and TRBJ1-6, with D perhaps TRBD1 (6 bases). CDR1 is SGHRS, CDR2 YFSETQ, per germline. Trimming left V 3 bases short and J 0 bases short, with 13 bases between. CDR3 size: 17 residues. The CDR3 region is CASSSRQESSYNSPLHF. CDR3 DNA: TGCGCCAGCAGCTCTAGACAGGAGAGCTCCTATAATTCACCCCTCCACTTT. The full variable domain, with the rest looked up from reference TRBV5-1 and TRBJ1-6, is KAGVTQTPRYLIKTRGQQVTLSCSPISGHRSVSWYQQTPGQGLQFLFEYFSETQRNKGNFPGRFSGRQFSNSRSEMNVSTLELGDSALYLCASSSRQESSYNSPLHFGNGTRLTVT.